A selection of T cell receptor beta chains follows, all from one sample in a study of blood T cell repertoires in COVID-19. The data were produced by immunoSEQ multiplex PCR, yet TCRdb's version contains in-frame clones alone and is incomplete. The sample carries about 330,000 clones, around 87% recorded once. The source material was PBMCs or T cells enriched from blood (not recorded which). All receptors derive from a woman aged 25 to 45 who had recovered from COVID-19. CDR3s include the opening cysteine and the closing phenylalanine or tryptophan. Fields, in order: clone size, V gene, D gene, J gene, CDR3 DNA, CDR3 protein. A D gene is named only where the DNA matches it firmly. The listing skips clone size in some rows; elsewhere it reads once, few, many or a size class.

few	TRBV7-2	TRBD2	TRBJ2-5	TGTGCCAGCAGCCAAGGACTAGTGTACCAAGAGACCCAGTACTTC	CASSQGLVYQETQYF
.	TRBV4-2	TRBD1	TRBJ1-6	TGTGCCAGCAGCCGGGACAGGGTAGGGGATTCACCCCTCCACTTT	CASSRDRVGDSPLHF
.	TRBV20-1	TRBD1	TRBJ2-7	TGCAGTGGCGGAGTAACGGGACAGGAGAACTTC	CSGGVTGQENF
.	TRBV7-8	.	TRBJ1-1	TGTGCCAGCAGCGAGGTAGGGAACACTGAAGCTTTCTTT	CASSEVGNTEAFF
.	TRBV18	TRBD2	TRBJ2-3	TGTGCCAGCTCACCGCCGACTAGCGCGAACACAGATACGCAGTATTTT	CASSPPTSANTDTQYF
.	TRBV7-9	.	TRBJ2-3	TGTGCCAGCAGCCGTTTGGGGGGACGGGCAGATACGCAGTATTTT	CASSRLGGRADTQYF
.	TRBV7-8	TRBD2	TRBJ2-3	TGTGCCAGCAGCGGGTCGACTAGCTTTGTCACGCAGTATTTT	CASSGSTSFVTQYF
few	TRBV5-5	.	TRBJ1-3	TGTGCCAGCAGCTTTCGCGGGAGATTTGGAAACACCATATATTTT	CASSFRGRFGNTIYF
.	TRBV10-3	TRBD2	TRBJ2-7	TGTGCCATCAGGACTAGCGGGGGCTCCTACGAGCAGTACTTC	CAIRTSGGSYEQYF
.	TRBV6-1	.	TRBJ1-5	TGTGCCAGCAGTGAAGCGAACAGGGCGAATCAGCCCCAGCATTTT	CASSEANRANQPQHF
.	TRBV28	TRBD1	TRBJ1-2	TGTGCCAGCAGTTTATGGGGGGACAGCTATGGCTACACCTTC	CASSLWGDSYGYTF
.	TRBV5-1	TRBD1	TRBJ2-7	TGCGCCAGCAGCCCCCGGACAGGGGGCTTATCCTACGAGCAGTACTTC	CASSPRTGGLSYEQYF
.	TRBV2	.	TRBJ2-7	TGTGCCAGCAGGGGACTGTACGAGCAGTACTTC	CASRGLYEQYF
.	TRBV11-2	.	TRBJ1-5	TGTGCCAGCAGCCCACAGGGAGATGGGTCCCAGCATTTT	CASSPQGDGSQHF
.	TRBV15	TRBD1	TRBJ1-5	TGTGCCACCAGCGTGTGGGGACAGGGGAATCAGCCCCAGCATTTT	CATSVWGQGNQPQHF
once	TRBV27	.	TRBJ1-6	TGTGCCAGCAGTAACAGGGACAATTCACCCCTCCACTTT	CASSNRDNSPLHF
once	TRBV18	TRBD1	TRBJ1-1	TGTGCCAGCTCACCAAGACAGGGGACGAACACTGAAGCTTTCTTT	CASSPRQGTNTEAFF
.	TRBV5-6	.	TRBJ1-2	TGTGCCAGCAGCTTGGGAAACAGGATCATCTATGGCTACACCTTC	CASSLGNRIIYGYTF
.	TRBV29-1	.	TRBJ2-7	TGCAGCGCTGAGTCTTCCGGGACACCCTACGAGCAGTACTTC	CSAESSGTPYEQYF
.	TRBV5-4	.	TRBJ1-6	TGTGCCAGCAGCTCGCGAACCGGGCCGGGGGATTCACCCCTCCACTTT	CASSSRTGPGDSPLHF
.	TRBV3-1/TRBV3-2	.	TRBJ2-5	TGTGCCAGCAGCCAAGCAGCGCAAGAGACCCAGTACTTC	CASSQAAQETQYF
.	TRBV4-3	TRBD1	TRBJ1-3	TGCGCCAGCAGCCAGGGACAGGGAGACTCTGGAAACACCATATATTTT	CASSQGQGDSGNTIYF
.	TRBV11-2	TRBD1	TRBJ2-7	TGTGCCAGCCGCCCGGGTCGTGGACAGGGCGTCGACGAGCAGTACTTC	CASRPGRGQGVDEQYF
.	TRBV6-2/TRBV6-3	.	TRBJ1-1	TGTGCCAGCAGCCCGGAGGTAACTTCTGAAGCTTTCTTT	CASSPEVTSEAFF
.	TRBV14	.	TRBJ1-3	TGTGCCAGCAGCCAAGTCAGGGCGGGAGGAAACACCATATATTTT	CASSQVRAGGNTIYF
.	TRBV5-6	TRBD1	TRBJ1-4	TGTGCCAGCAGCAAACGGACAGGCCGTAATGAAAAACTGTTTTTT	CASSKRTGRNEKLFF
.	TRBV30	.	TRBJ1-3	TGTGCCTGGGGAAGACTGGGGCCCTCTGGAAACACCATATATTTT	CAWGRLGPSGNTIYF
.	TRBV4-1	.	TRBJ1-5	TGCGCCAGCAGCCAAGACGGACAGCAGCCCCAGCATTTT	CASSQDGQQPQHF